Listed below are T cell receptor beta chains from one sample, sequenced in a study of post-analysis software for immune sequencing data. TCRdb analysed the PCR reads with MiXCR anew, one entry per CDR3 protein. In the table there are hundreds of thousands of distinct CDR3 sequences, 59% of which are singletons. The sample taken for sequencing was blood. The source of these receptors is a girl under 10 years old with multiple sclerosis. Each CDR3 is given with its conserved first and last residue. The order of the fields is V gene, CDR3 length, clone size, D gene, J gene, CDR3 DNA, CDR3 protein. The D gene is left open where the match is weak. Only part of the rows carry a size: once, few, many, or a class if the clone is expanded.

v_call: TRBV15; cdr3_length: 14; clone_size: -; d_call: TRBD2; j_call: TRBJ2-5; cdr3_nt: TGTGCCACCAGCAGTCGGACTAGCGGGGAGACCCAGTACTTC; cdr3_aa: CATSSRTSGETQYF
v_call: TRBV18; cdr3_length: 13; clone_size: -; d_call: -; j_call: TRBJ2-5; cdr3_nt: TGTGCCAGCTCACCACCGGAACAAGAGACCCAGTACTTC; cdr3_aa: CASSPPEQETQYF
v_call: TRBV29-1; cdr3_length: 16; clone_size: -; d_call: -; j_call: TRBJ2-1; cdr3_nt: TGCAGCGTTCCTGGGGAAAGGGGCGGAGGGGGGAATGAGCAGTTCTTC; cdr3_aa: CSVPGERGGGGNEQFF
v_call: TRBV20-1; cdr3_length: 10; clone_size: -; d_call: -; j_call: TRBJ1-2; cdr3_nt: TGCAGTGCTAGGGAAGGGTTCTACACCTTC; cdr3_aa: CSAREGFYTF
v_call: TRBV15; cdr3_length: 17; clone_size: -; d_call: -; j_call: TRBJ2-3; cdr3_nt: TGTGCCACCAGCAGAGTCGGAACGGGAGTCCCCACAGATACGCAGTATTTT; cdr3_aa: CATSRVGTGVPTDTQYF
v_call: TRBV19; cdr3_length: 14; clone_size: -; d_call: TRBD2; j_call: TRBJ2-1; cdr3_nt: TGTGCCAGTAGTATCGGACTAGCGGAGGATGAGCAGTTCTTC; cdr3_aa: CASSIGLAEDEQFF
v_call: TRBV2; cdr3_length: 19; clone_size: -; d_call: TRBD1; j_call: TRBJ1-1; cdr3_nt: TGTGCCAGCAGTGAATATCCCTCCGGACAGGGCGGAATGAACACTGAAGCTTTCTTT; cdr3_aa: CASSEYPSGQGGMNTEAFF
v_call: TRBV11-3; cdr3_length: 15; clone_size: once; d_call: -; j_call: TRBJ2-1; cdr3_nt: TGTGCCAGCAGCCCTCGCCTGAACCAATACAATGAGCAGTTCTTC; cdr3_aa: CASSPRLNQYNEQFF
v_call: TRBV5-1; cdr3_length: 14; clone_size: once; d_call: TRBD1; j_call: TRBJ1-2; cdr3_nt: TGCGCCAGCAGATTCGACAGGGGAGTCTATGGCTACACCTTC; cdr3_aa: CASRFDRGVYGYTF
v_call: TRBV9; cdr3_length: 13; clone_size: -; d_call: -; j_call: TRBJ1-1; cdr3_nt: TGTGCCAGCAGCGCGGAGGGGGTGAGAGATGCTTTCTTT; cdr3_aa: CASSAEGVRDAFF
v_call: TRBV15; cdr3_length: 14; clone_size: -; d_call: -; j_call: TRBJ2-1; cdr3_nt: TGTGCCACCAGCAGAGGCGGGAACGTTAATGAGCAGTTCTTC; cdr3_aa: CATSRGGNVNEQFF
v_call: TRBV5-1; cdr3_length: 16; clone_size: -; d_call: TRBD1; j_call: TRBJ2-1; cdr3_nt: TGCGCCAGCAGCCACAGAGGGACAGGGGGTGACAATGAGCAGTTCTTC; cdr3_aa: CASSHRGTGGDNEQFF
v_call: TRBV10-3; cdr3_length: 20; clone_size: -; d_call: TRBD2; j_call: TRBJ2-3; cdr3_nt: TGTGCCATCAGTGAGTGGTCCGGGACTAGCGGGAGCCACAGCACAGATATGCAGTATTTT; cdr3_aa: CAISEWSGTSGSHSTDMQYF
v_call: TRBV12-3/TRBV12-4; cdr3_length: 15; clone_size: few; d_call: TRBD2; j_call: TRBJ2-1; cdr3_nt: TGTGCCAGCAGCCCGGGGAGGGGTTCCTACAATGAGCAGTTCTTC; cdr3_aa: CASSPGRGSYNEQFF
v_call: TRBV15; cdr3_length: 17; clone_size: few; d_call: -; j_call: TRBJ2-1; cdr3_nt: TGTGCCACCAGCAGAGAGGGGCGGAGGTCCTACTACAATGAGCAGTTCTTC; cdr3_aa: CATSREGRRSYYNEQFF
v_call: TRBV12-3/TRBV12-4; cdr3_length: 14; clone_size: -; d_call: TRBD1; j_call: TRBJ2-5; cdr3_nt: TGTGCCAGCAGCCCGGGACAGGGTTTGAGGTGGCAGTACTTC; cdr3_aa: CASSPGQGLRWQYF
v_call: TRBV20-1; cdr3_length: 15; clone_size: -; d_call: TRBD2; j_call: TRBJ2-1; cdr3_nt: TGCAGTGCTTACGGCGGACTAGCGGGAATTAATGAGCAGTTCTTC; cdr3_aa: CSAYGGLAGINEQFF
v_call: TRBV5-1; cdr3_length: 15; clone_size: -; d_call: -; j_call: TRBJ2-7; cdr3_nt: TGCGCCAGCAGCTTGGCGAGCGGACGGACCTACGAGCAGTACTTC; cdr3_aa: CASSLASGRTYEQYF
v_call: TRBV12-3/TRBV12-4; cdr3_length: 14; clone_size: few; d_call: TRBD1; j_call: TRBJ1-2; cdr3_nt: TGTGCCAGCAGGCGACAGGGATCCGACTATGGCTACACCTTC; cdr3_aa: CASRRQGSDYGYTF
v_call: TRBV20-1; cdr3_length: 15; clone_size: -; d_call: TRBD2; j_call: TRBJ2-3; cdr3_nt: TGCAGTGCAAAGATAGCGGGAGGATTCACAGATACGCAGTATTTT; cdr3_aa: CSAKIAGGFTDTQYF
v_call: TRBV10-3; cdr3_length: 15; clone_size: few; d_call: -; j_call: TRBJ2-3; cdr3_nt: TGTGCCATCAGTGAGATAGCAAAGGGGATAGATACGCAGTATTTT; cdr3_aa: CAISEIAKGIDTQYF
v_call: TRBV11-2; cdr3_length: 14; clone_size: -; d_call: TRBD2; j_call: TRBJ2-7; cdr3_nt: TGTGCCAGCAGTTTAGCGGGAAACAACTACGAGCAGTACTTC; cdr3_aa: CASSLAGNNYEQYF
v_call: TRBV20-1; cdr3_length: 15; clone_size: -; d_call: TRBD2; j_call: TRBJ2-3; cdr3_nt: TGCAGTGCTAGAAGGGCTAGCGGAAGCACAGATACGCAGTATTTT; cdr3_aa: CSARRASGSTDTQYF
v_call: TRBV5-1; cdr3_length: 16; clone_size: -; d_call: -; j_call: TRBJ2-5; cdr3_nt: TGCGCCAGCAGCTTGACCTCCAGGGGTGCATCCCAACCTCAGTACTTC; cdr3_aa: CASSLTSRGASQPQYF
v_call: TRBV15; cdr3_length: 13; clone_size: -; d_call: -; j_call: TRBJ2-1; cdr3_nt: TGTGCCACCAGCAGTGAAGACTGGTACGAGCAGTTCTTC; cdr3_aa: CATSSEDWYEQFF
v_call: TRBV5-1; cdr3_length: 15; clone_size: -; d_call: -; j_call: TRBJ1-1; cdr3_nt: TGCGCCAGCAGCTTGGAAAGGGGAGGGATGACTGAAGCTTTCTTT; cdr3_aa: CASSLERGGMTEAFF
v_call: TRBV11-2; cdr3_length: 16; clone_size: once; d_call: TRBD1; j_call: TRBJ2-5; cdr3_nt: TGTGCCAGCAGCTCCGTCGACAGGGGGCGACAAGAGACCCAGTACTTC; cdr3_aa: CASSSVDRGRQETQYF
v_call: TRBV5-1; cdr3_length: 15; clone_size: -; d_call: -; j_call: TRBJ2-3; cdr3_nt: TGCGCCAGCAGGAGGGGAGCCACTAGCACAGATACGCAGTATTTT; cdr3_aa: CASRRGATSTDTQYF
v_call: TRBV20-1; cdr3_length: 14; clone_size: few; d_call: TRBD2; j_call: TRBJ2-7; cdr3_nt: TGCAGTGCTAAAGCGGGAGGGAGCTCCTACGAGCAGTACTTC; cdr3_aa: CSAKAGGSSYEQYF
v_call: TRBV12-3/TRBV12-4; cdr3_length: 14; clone_size: -; d_call: -; j_call: TRBJ1-2; cdr3_nt: TGTGCCAGCAGTTTAGCCCAGATAGGCAATGGCTACACCTTC; cdr3_aa: CASSLAQIGNGYTF
v_call: TRBV7-9; cdr3_length: 13; clone_size: few; d_call: TRBD1; j_call: TRBJ1-2; cdr3_nt: TGTGCCAGCAGGGGTGACAGGGCCTATGGCTACACCTTC; cdr3_aa: CASRGDRAYGYTF
v_call: TRBV11-2; cdr3_length: 15; clone_size: -; d_call: -; j_call: TRBJ2-1; cdr3_nt: TGTGCCAGCAGCTTCCGGAGGGGAGCCAAGGATGAGCAGTTCTTC; cdr3_aa: CASSFRRGAKDEQFF
v_call: TRBV15; cdr3_length: 13; clone_size: once; d_call: -; j_call: TRBJ2-7; cdr3_nt: TGTGCCACCAGCAGGCAAACAGGGAACGAGCAGTACTTC; cdr3_aa: CATSRQTGNEQYF
v_call: TRBV7-2; cdr3_length: 13; clone_size: -; d_call: -; j_call: TRBJ2-1; cdr3_nt: TGTGCCAGCACCTCCACACTGAGTTCTGAGCAGTTCTTC; cdr3_aa: CASTSTLSSEQFF
v_call: TRBV6-2/TRBV6-3; cdr3_length: 14; clone_size: -; d_call: -; j_call: TRBJ2-3; cdr3_nt: TGTGCCAGCAGTTACTCGAGCCCGTGGGATACGCAGTATTTT; cdr3_aa: CASSYSSPWDTQYF
v_call: TRBV21-1; cdr3_length: 15; clone_size: -; d_call: -; j_call: TRBJ2-3; cdr3_nt: TGTGCCAGCAGCAAAGTCGCGGAAAGCACAGATACGCAGTATTTT; cdr3_aa: CASSKVAESTDTQYF
v_call: TRBV20-1; cdr3_length: 16; clone_size: -; d_call: TRBD2; j_call: TRBJ2-3; cdr3_nt: TGCAGTGGTCTAGCCCGACTAGCGGGGCCCCAGGATACGCAGTATTTT; cdr3_aa: CSGLARLAGPQDTQYF
v_call: TRBV5-1; cdr3_length: 12; clone_size: few; d_call: -; j_call: TRBJ2-5; cdr3_nt: TGCGCCAGCAGCATGGAACCGGAGACCCAGTACTTC; cdr3_aa: CASSMEPETQYF
v_call: TRBV6-5; cdr3_length: 15; clone_size: -; d_call: -; j_call: TRBJ1-2; cdr3_nt: TGTGCCAGCAGTTACAGTCGGACAGCGTTGAATGGCTACACCTTC; cdr3_aa: CASSYSRTALNGYTF
v_call: TRBV29-1; cdr3_length: 12; clone_size: few; d_call: TRBD1; j_call: TRBJ2-4; cdr3_nt: TGCAGCGTTGATACAGGGGAAAACATTCAGTACTTC; cdr3_aa: CSVDTGENIQYF
v_call: TRBV28; cdr3_length: 17; clone_size: -; d_call: TRBD2; j_call: TRBJ2-3; cdr3_nt: TGTGCCAGCAGCTCCAGGACTAGCGGGGGGGTCATCTATACGCAGTATTTT; cdr3_aa: CASSSRTSGGVIYTQYF
v_call: TRBV21-1; cdr3_length: 19; clone_size: -; d_call: -; j_call: TRBJ2-3; cdr3_nt: TGTGCCAGCAGCAAAGGCACAAGGAGGCCTCAGGGGCCCGCAGATACGCAGTATTTT; cdr3_aa: CASSKGTRRPQGPADTQYF
v_call: TRBV12-3/TRBV12-4; cdr3_length: 14; clone_size: -; d_call: -; j_call: TRBJ1-1; cdr3_nt: TGTGCCAGCAGTTTAGACGGGTTGAACACTGAAGCTTTCTTT; cdr3_aa: CASSLDGLNTEAFF
v_call: TRBV3-1; cdr3_length: 13; clone_size: -; d_call: -; j_call: TRBJ2-5; cdr3_nt: TGTGCCAGCAGCAAAGGGCCAGAAGAGACCCAGTACTTC; cdr3_aa: CASSKGPEETQYF
v_call: TRBV4-3; cdr3_length: 15; clone_size: -; d_call: TRBD2; j_call: TRBJ2-3; cdr3_nt: TGCGCCAGCAGCCAACAAAGCGGGGGCCCGGATACGCAGTATTTT; cdr3_aa: CASSQQSGGPDTQYF
v_call: TRBV20-1; cdr3_length: 15; clone_size: few; d_call: TRBD1; j_call: TRBJ2-1; cdr3_nt: TGCAGTGCTAGCGACCCCGGGACAGCCCTCAATGAGCAGTTCTTC; cdr3_aa: CSASDPGTALNEQFF
v_call: TRBV12-3/TRBV12-4; cdr3_length: 14; clone_size: -; d_call: -; j_call: TRBJ1-4; cdr3_nt: TGTGCCAGCAGTTTCTCGACAACTAATGAAAAACTGTTTTTT; cdr3_aa: CASSFSTTNEKLFF
v_call: TRBV20-1; cdr3_length: 14; clone_size: few; d_call: -; j_call: TRBJ1-5; cdr3_nt: TGCAGTGCCTCGACAGGATCAGGGAGTCAGCCCCAGCATTTT; cdr3_aa: CSASTGSGSQPQHF
v_call: TRBV2; cdr3_length: 16; clone_size: -; d_call: TRBD1; j_call: TRBJ2-7; cdr3_nt: TGTGCCAGCAGTGATTGGGACAGGGAAGTCTCCTACGAGCAGTACTTC; cdr3_aa: CASSDWDREVSYEQYF
v_call: TRBV2; cdr3_length: 14; clone_size: once; d_call: -; j_call: TRBJ1-1; cdr3_nt: TGTGCCAGCAGTGAAGAAGGGGGAGGCACTGAAGCTTTCTTT; cdr3_aa: CASSEEGGGTEAFF
v_call: TRBV7-9; cdr3_length: 15; clone_size: -; d_call: TRBD2; j_call: TRBJ2-7; cdr3_nt: TGTGCCAGCAGCCCGCCTAGCGGGGGGGCACACGAGCAGTACTTC; cdr3_aa: CASSPPSGGAHEQYF
v_call: TRBV4-2; cdr3_length: 16; clone_size: -; d_call: -; j_call: TRBJ2-3; cdr3_nt: TGTGCCAGCAGCCGGGAGGGACAGAAGCTCACAGATACGCAGTATTTT; cdr3_aa: CASSREGQKLTDTQYF
v_call: TRBV20-1; cdr3_length: 16; clone_size: few; d_call: TRBD2; j_call: TRBJ2-5; cdr3_nt: TGCAGTGCTACGCCGCTTGGGGCTAGCGGGGGGGAGACCCAGTACTTC; cdr3_aa: CSATPLGASGGETQYF
v_call: TRBV27; cdr3_length: 15; clone_size: -; d_call: -; j_call: TRBJ2-1; cdr3_nt: TGTGCCAGCAGTCGTTGGGGGGGCCACTACAATGAGCAGTTCTTC; cdr3_aa: CASSRWGGHYNEQFF